Below are 27 T cell receptor beta chains sequenced from a single sample in a study of shared clonotypes between healthy human individuals. Only in-frame clones appear in the TCRdb table, and some are missing; sequencing was by immunoSEQ multiplex PCR. This sample has roughly 2.5 million clones, with around 94% found just once. Sequenced input: naive CD4+ T cells sorted from blood. As for subset: CD45RA+ positively selected. These receptors all come from a man aged 18 to 35 in good health.

V gene TRBV4-2 combines with J gene TRBJ1-6; TRBD1 might be the D (5 bases). V shed 0 bases and J shed 7 bases, with 13 bases lying between them. Per germline, CDR1 LGHNA and CDR2 YNFKEQ. The CDR3 contains 16 residues. CDR3 protein: CASSQDYGAGNSPLHF. The CDR3 coding sequence is TGTGCCAGCAGCCAAGATTACGGGGCGGGAAATTCACCCCTCCACTTT.

The gene calls are TRBV5-4 and TRBJ1-2; 7 positions agree with TRBD1. The V segment lost 4 bases and the J segment 3 bases; nucleotides outside the gene matches: 15. The V gene's germline CDR1 is SGHNT and CDR2 YYREEE (reference sequence). The CDR3 sequence is 17 residues long. Here the CDR3 DNA reads TGTGCCAGCAGCCCCGGGACAGCCTTCCAAAATTACTATGGCTACACCTTC. It encodes CASSPGTAFQNYYGYTF.

CDR3 region: CAISDSSGLRSIPYEQYF. As DNA, the CDR3 is TGTGCCATCAGTGACTCCAGTGGGCTCAGAAGTATCCCCTACGAGCAGTACTTC. The chain couples TRBV10-3 to TRBJ2-7; D remains unclear. The germline V and J ends were trimmed by 3 bases and 2 bases, with 23 bases remaining between them. The CDR3 runs to 18 residues. The germline CDR1 and CDR2 sequences are ENHRY and SYGVKD.

The chain recombines TRBV7-2 with TRBJ2-1; 15 bases line up with TRBD2. V was pared by 5 bases and J by 13 bases, with 12 bases of the junction left unmatched. Germline lookup yields CDR1 SGHTA and CDR2 FQGNSA. The CDR3 totals 16 residues. CDR3 coding DNA: TGTGCCAGCAGCCCACCGGGACTAGCGGGAGGTCACCACCAGTTCTTC. As protein: CASSPPGLAGGHHQFF.

The CDR3 coding sequence is TGTGCCAGCAGTTTATATTCAGGGGTTAACTATGGCTACACCTTC. Amino acid sequence: CASSLYSGVNYGYTF. This rearrangement joins TRBV28 to TRBJ1-2; perhaps TRBD1 as D (6 bases). From germline, CDR1 is MDHEN and CDR2 SYDVKM. V shed 1 base and J shed 1 base, with 10 bases lying between them. CDR3 length: 15 amino acids.

The chain has TRBV6-5 and TRBJ2-2; D is unclear. Germline loops: CDR1 MNHEY, CDR2 SVGAGI. CDR3 length equals 14 residues. V lost 6 bases, J lost 0 bases, and 8 bases lay in between. The CDR3, as DNA: TGTGCCAGCAGCCCTTCTACGAACACCGGGGAGCTGTTTTTT. Translation: CASSPSTNTGELFF.

This clone was detected once. The J gene is TRBJ1-2, the V gene TRBV29-1; 7 nucleotides align to TRBD1. Germline CDR1 and CDR2: SQVTM and ANQGSEA. V shed 6 bases, J shed 2 bases, and the junction held 9 bases outside the gene matches. This CDR3 region has 14 residues. In DNA form, the CDR3 reads TGCAGCGTGACGGGACAGCTGTCAAACTATGGCTACACCTTC. Translating it yields CSVTGQLSNYGYTF.

The rearrangement uses TRBV6-1 and TRBJ1-4; D uncertain. CDR3 size: 14 residues. The ends were cut back, 1 base at V and 7 bases at J, with 10 bases in the middle. Germline-derived CDR1 and CDR2 are MNHNS and SASEGT. The CDR3 is CASSEGVGSEKLFF. The CDR3 DNA sequence: TGTGCCAGCAGTGAAGGGGTAGGGAGTGAAAAACTGTTTTTT.

This clone occurred once. The CDR3 spells CASSSLTGPSEKLFF. The CDR3 coding sequence is TGTGCCAGCAGCTCCTTGACAGGGCCTAGTGAAAAACTGTTTTTT. The V call is TRBV7-8, the J call TRBJ1-4; 7 bases line up with TRBD1. The CDR3 runs 15 residues. Trimming at V came to 4 bases and at J to 7 bases, leaving 9 bases not matched to a gene. Germline V gene data show CDR1 as SGHVS and CDR2 as FQNEAQ.

The rearrangement links TRBV27 to TRBJ1-1; 7 bases fit TRBD1. Germline CDR1 is MNHEY and CDR2 is SMNVEV (reference sequence). The CDR3 is 14 residues long. Losses at the gene ends were 3 bases for V and 4 bases for J; bases not matched to a gene: 5. The DNA of the CDR3 is TGTGCCAGCAGTTTCACAGGGGCTGGCACTGAAGCTTTCTTT. Its protein product is CASSFTGAGTEAFF.

A single count supports this clone. This chain links TRBV6-5 with TRBJ2-5, with D uncertain. The V end was cut by 5 bases, the J end by 5 bases, with 9 bases between. Germline CDR1 reads MNHEY; CDR2 reads SVGAGI. This CDR3 has 12 residues. The CDR3 loop reads CASSSRTETQYF. The CDR3 coding sequence is TGTGCCAGCAGTAGCAGGACGGAGACCCAGTACTTC.

The V and J genes are TRBV5-1 and TRBJ2-4; the D is unclear. Germline V gene data show CDR1 as SGHRS and CDR2 as YFSETQ. V shed 4 bases and J shed 1 base, with 24 bases lying between them. The CDR3 loop spans 19 amino acids. CDR3 DNA sequence: TGCGCCAGCAGCGCCACAAGGACGGAGAGTCCTTCGGCCAAAAACATTCAGTACTTC. This sequence encodes CASSATRTESPSAKNIQYF.

CDR3 loop: CTSSQARQSGNTIYF. CDR3 bases: TGCACCAGCAGCCAAGCGCGGCAGTCTGGAAACACCATATATTTT. This rearrangement joins TRBV1 to TRBJ1-3. TRBV1 is listed as a pseudogene. The CDR3 sequence is 15 residues long.

The chain uses TRBV30 and TRBJ2-3; D remains unclear. This CDR3 spans 13 amino acids. The germline V and J ends were trimmed by 0 bases and 5 bases, with 9 bases remaining between them. Germline V gene sequence: CDR1 GTSNPN, CDR2 SVGIG (reference sequence). Here the CDR3 reads CAWSVQRRDTQYF. The CDR3 nucleotides are TGTGCCTGGAGTGTGCAGCGACGAGATACGCAGTATTTT.

The chain carries TRBV29-1 and TRBJ1-2; D is ambiguous. Trimming left V 6 bases short and J 7 bases short, with 18 bases between. The germline V gene encodes CDR1 SQVTM and CDR2 ANQGSEA. This CDR3 spans 13 amino acids. For the CDR3, the DNA is TGCAGCGTCTCCCCCATCTTCAAGGGTGGCTACACCTTC. Protein product: CSVSPIFKGGYTF.

Regarding this clone: The identical CDR3 is also encoded by other nucleotide sequences in the sample. The CDR3 spells CASSRLAGGTDTQYF. DNA for the CDR3: TGCGCCAGCAGCCGGTTAGCGGGAGGCACAGATACGCAGTATTTT. The chain employs TRBV5-1 and TRBJ2-3; the match to TRBD2 covers 9 bases. Per germline, CDR1 SGHRS and CDR2 YFSETQ. With V trimmed by 4 bases and J by 1 base, 4 bases remained unmatched. The CDR3 length is 15 residues.

The chain carries TRBV19 and TRBJ2-7; D uncertain. CDR1 is LNHDA, CDR2 SQIVND, per germline (reference sequence). The V gene lost 8 bases and the J gene lost 6 bases, with 11 bases spanning the gap. The CDR3 is 11 amino acids. CDR3 coding DNA: TGTGCCAGTTCCCAGTCTGGCGAGCAGTACTTC. This gives the protein CASSQSGEQYF.

V is TRBV5-1 and J is TRBJ2-1, with 9 bases aligning to TRBD1. The ends lost 4 bases at V and 7 bases at J; junction bases unmatched: 6. Germline V gene lookup returns CDR1 SGHRS and CDR2 YFSETQ. CDR3 length: 14 amino acids. The CDR3 DNA reads as TGCGCCAGCAGCGCCGGGACAGGGTTTAATGAGCAGTTCTTC. Translated: CASSAGTGFNEQFF.

This chain uses TRBV6-5 with TRBJ1-1, with D possibly matching TRBD1 (5 bases). V lost 6 bases and J 0 bases, leaving 11 bases between the germline ends. CDR3 length: 14 amino acids. In germline, CDR1 is MNHEY, CDR2 SVGAGI. The CDR3, as DNA: TGTGCCAGCAGACGGGACGGAATGAACACTGAAGCTTTCTTT. This encodes CASRRDGMNTEAFF.

Remarks on this clone: The identical CDR3 is also encoded by other nucleotide sequences in the sample. The CDR3 region has the DNA TGTGCCAGCAGTCGGGAGGGTACTGAAGCTTTCTTT. Amino acids: CASSREGTEAFF. The chain joins TRBV6-5 to TRBJ1-1; D unclear. This CDR3 has 12 amino acids. The V gene lost 5 bases and the J gene lost 5 bases, with 9 bases spanning the gap. CDR1 is MNHEY and CDR2 is SVGAGI in the germline V gene.

The chain has TRBV5-1 and TRBJ2-2; 9 nucleotides align to TRBD1. V was clipped by 4 bases and J by 1 base; unmatched bases: 5. The V gene's germline CDR1 is SGHRS and CDR2 YFSETQ. The CDR3 runs to 16 residues. CDR3: CASSITGQGNTGELFF. For the CDR3, the DNA is TGCGCCAGCAGCATAACGGGACAGGGGAACACCGGGGAGCTGTTTTTT.

The chain joins TRBV5-5 to TRBJ1-1; the D gene is possibly TRBD1 (5 bases). Per germline, CDR1 SGHKS and CDR2 YYEKEE (reference sequence). V was pared by 2 bases and J by 2 bases, with 10 bases between. This CDR3 is 14 amino acids long. The CDR3 bases are TGTGCCAGCAGCTTACTCCGGGGCAACACTGAAGCTTTCTTT. Protein product: CASSLLRGNTEAFF.

The CDR3 DNA is TGTGCCTGGGGCACAGGGGGCTGGGAGACCCAGTACTTC. Protein product: CAWGTGGWETQYF. This sequence joins TRBV30 and TRBJ2-5, with 9 bases that match TRBD1. Per the germline V gene, CDR1 is GTSNPN and CDR2 is SVGIG (reference sequence). The CDR3 runs 13 residues. The ends lost 5 bases at V and 5 bases at J; junction bases unmatched: 6.

The chain joins TRBV7-2 to TRBJ1-5, with 9 bases fitting TRBD1. J was trimmed by 7 bases and V by 5 bases; bases with no gene match: 9. CDR1 and CDR2 from the germline V gene are SGHTA and FQGNSA. This CDR3 contains 15 residues. CDR3 DNA sequence: TGTGCCAGCAGCCCACAGGGGGCATCTTGGCAGCCCCAGCATTTT. Translation: CASSPQGASWQPQHF. The whole variable domain, remainder taken from reference TRBV7-2 and TRBJ1-5, is GAGVSQSPSNKVTEKGKDVELRCDPISGHTALYWYRQSLGQGLEFLIYFQGNSAPDKSGLPSDRFSAERTGGSVSTLTIQRTQQEDSAVYLCASSPQGASWQPQHFGDGTRLSIL.

The CDR3, as DNA: TGTGCCAGCAGCGCACAGGGAGGACCTTCTGGGGCCAACGTCCTGACTTTC. It yields the protein CASSAQGGPSGANVLTF. This chain joins TRBV9 and TRBJ2-6; D assignment may be TRBD1 or TRBD2 (6 bases each). Germline CDR1 and CDR2: SGDLS and YYNGEE. Trimming took 3 bases from V and 1 from J, leaving 14 bases between them. The CDR3 sequence is 17 residues long.

The genes are TRBV23-1 and TRBJ1-3, with no clear D. TRBV23-1 is an open reading frame, and its role is uncertain. Trimming pared 0 bases from V and 2 bases from J, leaving 5 bases between. The CDR3 is 14 residues long. The CDR3 DNA sequence: TGCGCCAGCAGTCAATCGGGGACTGGAAACACCATATATTTT. Its protein is CASSQSGTGNTIYF.

This chain uses TRBV10-1 with TRBJ2-3, with D hard to call. Trimming took off 4 bases at V and 4 bases at J, with 12 bases between the two ends. The CDR3 consists of 14 residues. Germline V gene data show CDR1 as WNHNN and CDR2 as SYGVQD (reference sequence). CDR3 coding DNA: TGCGCCAGCAGTGGGGAAGGGCCAGCAGATACGCAGTATTTT. Translation: CASSGEGPADTQYF.